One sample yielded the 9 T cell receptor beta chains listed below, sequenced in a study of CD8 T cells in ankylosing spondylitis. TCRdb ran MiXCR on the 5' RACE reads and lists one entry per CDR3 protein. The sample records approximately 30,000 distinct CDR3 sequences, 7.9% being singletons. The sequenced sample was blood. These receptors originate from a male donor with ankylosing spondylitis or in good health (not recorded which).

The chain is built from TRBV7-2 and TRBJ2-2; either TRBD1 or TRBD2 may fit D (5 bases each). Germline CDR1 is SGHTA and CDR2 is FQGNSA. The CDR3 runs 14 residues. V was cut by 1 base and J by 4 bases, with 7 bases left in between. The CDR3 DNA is TGTGCCAGCAGCTTAGGGGGGATCACCGGGGAGCTGTTTTTT. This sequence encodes CASSLGGITGELFF. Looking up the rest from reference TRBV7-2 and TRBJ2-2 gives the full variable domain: GAGVSQSPSNKVTEKGKDVELRCDPISGHTALYWYRQSLGQGLEFLIYFQGNSAPDKSGLPSDRFSAERTGGSVSTLTIQRTQQEDSAVYLCASSLGGITGELFFGEGSRLTVL.

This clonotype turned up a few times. CDR3: CASSPITEAFF. The DNA of the CDR3 is TGTGCCAGCAGCCCCATCACTGAAGCTTTCTTT. The chain uses TRBV11-2 and TRBJ1-1; D is unresolved. V lost 5 bases and J 4 bases, leaving 5 bases between the germline ends. Germline CDR1 reads SGHAT; CDR2 reads FQNNGV. The CDR3 covers 11 residues.

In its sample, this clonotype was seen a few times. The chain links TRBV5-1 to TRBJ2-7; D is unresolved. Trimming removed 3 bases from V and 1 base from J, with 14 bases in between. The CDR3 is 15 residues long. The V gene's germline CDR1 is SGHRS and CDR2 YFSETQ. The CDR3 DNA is TGCGCCAGCAGCTCCGATGGCAGGACGTCCTACGAGCAGTACTTC. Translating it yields CASSSDGRTSYEQYF.

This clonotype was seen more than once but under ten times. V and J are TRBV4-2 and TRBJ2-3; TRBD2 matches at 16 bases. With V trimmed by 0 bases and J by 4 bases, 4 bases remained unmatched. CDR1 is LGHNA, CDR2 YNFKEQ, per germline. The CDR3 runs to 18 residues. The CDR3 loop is CASSQEGTSGGASDTQYF. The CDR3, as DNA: TGTGCCAGCAGCCAAGAAGGGACTAGCGGGGGGGCCTCAGATACGCAGTATTTT.

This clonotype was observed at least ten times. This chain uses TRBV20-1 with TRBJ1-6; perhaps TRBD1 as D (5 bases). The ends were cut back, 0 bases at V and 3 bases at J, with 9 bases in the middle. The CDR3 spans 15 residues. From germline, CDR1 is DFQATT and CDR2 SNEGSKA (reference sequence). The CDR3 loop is CSARDGDLYNSPLHF. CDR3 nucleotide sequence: TGCAGTGCTAGAGATGGGGACCTCTATAATTCACCCCTCCACTTT.

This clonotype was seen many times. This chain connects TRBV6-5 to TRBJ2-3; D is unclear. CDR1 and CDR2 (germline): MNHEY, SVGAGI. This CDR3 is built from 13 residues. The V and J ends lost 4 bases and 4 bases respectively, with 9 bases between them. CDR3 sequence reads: CASSSTVADTQYF. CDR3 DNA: TGTGCCAGCAGTTCCACGGTCGCAGATACGCAGTATTTT.

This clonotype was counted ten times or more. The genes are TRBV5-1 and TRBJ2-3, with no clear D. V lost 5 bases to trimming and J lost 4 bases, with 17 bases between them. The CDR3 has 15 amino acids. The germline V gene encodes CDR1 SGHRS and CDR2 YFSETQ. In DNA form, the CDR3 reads TGCGCCAGCAGTATAACATCCAAGGAGTCAGATACGCAGTATTTT. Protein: CASSITSKESDTQYF. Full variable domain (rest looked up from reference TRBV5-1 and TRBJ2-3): KAGVTQTPRYLIKTRGQQVTLSCSPISGHRSVSWYQQTPGQGLQFLFEYFSETQRNKGNFPGRFSGRQFSNSRSEMNVSTLELGDSALYLCASSITSKESDTQYFGPGTRLTVL.

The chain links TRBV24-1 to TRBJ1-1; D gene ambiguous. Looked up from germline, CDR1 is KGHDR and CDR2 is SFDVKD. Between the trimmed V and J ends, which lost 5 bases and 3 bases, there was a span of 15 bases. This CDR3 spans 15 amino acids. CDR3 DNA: TGTGCCACCAGTGCCAATGCGGGGAGGGACACTGAAGCTTTCTTT. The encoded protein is CATSANAGRDTEAFF.

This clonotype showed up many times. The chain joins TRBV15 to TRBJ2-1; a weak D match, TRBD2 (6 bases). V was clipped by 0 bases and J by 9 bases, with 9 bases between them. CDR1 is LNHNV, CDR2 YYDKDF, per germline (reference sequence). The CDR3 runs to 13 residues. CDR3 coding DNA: TGTGCCACCAGCAGAGATCGGGAGCGTGAGCAGTTCTTC. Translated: CATSRDREREQFF.